Listed here are 11 T cell receptor beta chains from one sample, sequenced in a study of shared clonotypes between healthy human individuals. Libraries were prepared by immunoSEQ multiplex PCR; TCRdb keeps only in-frame clonotypes and omits some of them. The sample holds some 2.1 million clones, roughly 94% seen once. CD45RO-negative cells were positively selected for CCR7, leaving out terminally differentiated effector memory CD45RA+ cells. Sequenced input: naive CD8+ T cells sorted from blood. These receptors originate from a man aged 18 to 35 in good health.

In this sample, this clone turned up once. The chain joins TRBV6-1 to TRBJ2-7; maybe TRBD2 (5 bases). CDR1 and CDR2 from the germline V gene are MNHNS and SASEGT. Trimming pared 3 bases from V and 2 bases from J, leaving 20 bases between. This CDR3 has 17 residues. The CDR3 spells CASSEERVPSFPYEQYF. The CDR3 nucleotides are TGTGCCAGCAGTGAGGAGAGGGTACCTTCCTTTCCCTACGAGCAGTACTTC.

CDR3 bases: TGTGCCAGCAGCGAAGAGGGATACACTGAAGCTTTCTTT. It yields the protein CASSEEGYTEAFF. The chain employs TRBV9 and TRBJ1-1, with unresolved D. This CDR3 has 13 amino acids. Germline-derived CDR1 and CDR2 are SGDLS and YYNGEE. V gave up 3 bases and J gave up 3 bases, with 9 bases separating them. The full variable domain, its missing parts supplied by reference TRBV9 and TRBJ1-1, is DSGVTQTPKHLITATGQRVTLRCSPRSGDLSVYWYQQSLDQGLQFLIQYYNGEERAKGNILERFSAQQFPDLHSELNLSSLELGDSALYFCASSEEGYTEAFFGQGTRLTVV.

The gene calls are TRBV10-1 and TRBJ2-3; D possibly corresponds to TRBD1 (6 bases). The CDR3 is made up of 15 amino acids. Germline lookup yields CDR1 WNHNN and CDR2 SYGVQD (reference sequence). V lost 3 bases and J lost 0, with 10 bases in between. This CDR3 is CASSDGTTSTDTQYF. The CDR3 bases are TGCGCCAGCAGTGACGGGACAACTAGCACAGATACGCAGTATTTT.

The gene calls are TRBV15 and TRBJ1-2; D is perhaps TRBD1 (5 bases). Deletions cut 0 bases from V and 4 bases from J, with 12 bases between. The length of the CDR3 is 15 residues. In germline, CDR1 is LNHNV, CDR2 YYDKDF (reference sequence). Here the CDR3 reads CATSRDFQGIYGYTF. For the CDR3, the DNA is TGTGCCACCAGCAGAGATTTCCAGGGAATCTATGGCTACACCTTC.

This chain joins TRBV9 and TRBJ2-7, with D possibly matching TRBD2 (5 bases). The CDR3 extends over 18 amino acids. Germline V gene data show CDR1 as SGDLS and CDR2 as YYNGEE. The V end lost 4 bases, the J end lost 3 bases, and 26 bases lay between the germline ends. The CDR3 nucleotides read TGTGCCAGCAGCCCAACTTCACAGACTGGTTATGCGGGCTACGAGCAGTACTTC. As protein: CASSPTSQTGYAGYEQYF.

On this clone: The same CDR3 also results from other DNA sequences found in this sample. V is TRBV7-2 and J is TRBJ2-3, with a tentative D call TRBD2 (7 bases). V was shortened by 1 base and J by 3 bases, with 14 bases between the two germline ends. The CDR3 spans 16 residues. CDR1 is SGHTA and CDR2 is FQGNSA in the germline V gene. Here the CDR3 DNA reads TGTGCCAGCAGCTTAGTCATCGGGGGGCCGACAGATACGCAGTATTTT. Amino acids: CASSLVIGGPTDTQYF.

The V gene is TRBV7-9, the J gene TRBJ2-3; 7 bases agree with TRBD2. V dropped 1 base and J dropped 4; count of bases not matched to a gene: 14. The CDR3 sequence is 18 residues long. Germline V gene sequence: CDR1 SEHNR, CDR2 FQNEAQ (reference sequence). The CDR3 nucleotides read TGTGCCAGCAGCTTAGGTCGAGTAGCGGGCGAGGTTCCAGATACGCAGTATTTT. Protein: CASSLGRVAGEVPDTQYF. The variable domain in full, completed from reference TRBV7-9 and TRBJ2-3, reads DTGVSQNPRHKITKRGQNVTFRCDPISEHNRLYWYRQTLGQGPEFLTYFQNEAQLEKSRLLSDRFSAERPKGSFSTLEIQRTEQGDSAMYLCASSLGRVAGEVPDTQYFGPGTRLTVL.

DNA of the CDR3: TGTGCCAGCAGCGTGGGCAGCCCTAACTATGGCTACACCTTC. This codes for CASSVGSPNYGYTF. The J gene is TRBJ1-2, the V gene TRBV9; no clear D gene. Trimming stripped 2 bases from V and 0 bases from J, with 8 bases between. The CDR3 has 14 residues. Germline loops: CDR1 SGDLS, CDR2 YYNGEE. Drawing the rest from reference TRBV9 and TRBJ1-2, the complete variable domain is DSGVTQTPKHLITATGQRVTLRCSPRSGDLSVYWYQQSLDQGLQFLIQYYNGEERAKGNILERFSAQQFPDLHSELNLSSLELGDSALYFCASSVGSPNYGYTFGSGTRLTVV.

A word on this clone: Other DNA variants within this sample encode the same CDR3. The chain combines TRBV11-2 with TRBJ2-7; D is uncertain. The CDR3 covers 13 residues. Germline V gene data show CDR1 as SGHAT and CDR2 as FQNNGV. Trimming cost V 4 bases and J 4 bases, with 11 bases left between them. CDR3 sequence: CASSSPGGYEQYF. The CDR3 DNA is TGTGCCAGCAGCTCCCCTGGCGGATACGAGCAGTACTTC.

The chain uses TRBV7-2 and TRBJ2-7; 9 bases line up with TRBD2. CDR3 size: 14 residues. Germline loops: CDR1 SGHTA, CDR2 FQGNSA. J was trimmed by 4 bases and V by 5 bases; bases with no gene match: 6. CDR3 DNA sequence: TGTGCCAGCAGCACAACCGGACTAGCGTACGAGCAGTACTTC. This codes for CASSTTGLAYEQYF. The full variable domain, rest sourced from reference TRBV7-2 and TRBJ2-7, is GAGVSQSPSNKVTEKGKDVELRCDPISGHTALYWYRQSLGQGLEFLIYFQGNSAPDKSGLPSDRFSAERTGGSVSTLTIQRTQQEDSAVYLCASSTTGLAYEQYFGPGTRLTVT.

V is TRBV19 and J is TRBJ2-1; D may be TRBD2 (6 bases). There are 12 residues in the CDR3. V lost 5 bases to trimming and J lost 8 bases, with 10 bases between them. Looked up from germline, CDR1 is LNHDA and CDR2 is SQIVND (reference sequence). CDR3 loop: CASSWGGDEQFF. The CDR3 region has the DNA TGTGCCAGTAGTTGGGGCGGGGATGAGCAGTTCTTC.